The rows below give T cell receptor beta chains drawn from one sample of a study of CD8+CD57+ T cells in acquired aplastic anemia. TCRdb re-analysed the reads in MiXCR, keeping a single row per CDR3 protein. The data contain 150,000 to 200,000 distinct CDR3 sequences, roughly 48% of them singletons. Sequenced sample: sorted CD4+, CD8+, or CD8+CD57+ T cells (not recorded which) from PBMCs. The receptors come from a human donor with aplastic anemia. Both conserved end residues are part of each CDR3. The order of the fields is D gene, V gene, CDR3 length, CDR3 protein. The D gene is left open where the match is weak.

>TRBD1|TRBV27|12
CASRQGGGPLHF
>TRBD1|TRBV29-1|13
CSFPGQVDSPLHF
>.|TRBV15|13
CATSIGSVGEQYF
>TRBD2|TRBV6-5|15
CASSYRLAGWNEQFF
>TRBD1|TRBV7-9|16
CASSSRSGGRNTEAFF
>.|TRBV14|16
CASSNYAGSSYNEQFF
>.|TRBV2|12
CASSEYTNEQFF
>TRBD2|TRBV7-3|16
CASSFFAGGQVETQYF
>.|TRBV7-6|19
CASSLEALGGQHSGNTIYF
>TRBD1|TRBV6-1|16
CASRQPTTGGRETQYF
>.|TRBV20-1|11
CSASYGIEAFF
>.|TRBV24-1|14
CATSGGFQSYEQYF
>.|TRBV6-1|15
CASSEGARTNYGYTF
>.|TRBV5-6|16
CASSFFERSSYNEQFF
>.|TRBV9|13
CASSQEGLAEQYF
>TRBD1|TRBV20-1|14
CSAREGGPNTEAFF
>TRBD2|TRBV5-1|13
CASSLTSGDTQYF
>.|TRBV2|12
CASLIGNTEAFF
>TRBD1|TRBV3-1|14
CASSQDRGRTEAFF
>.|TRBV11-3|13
CASRMTGRTEAFF
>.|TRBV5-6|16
CASSLGSGKRNTEAFF
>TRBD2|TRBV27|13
CASSLSGREGPYF
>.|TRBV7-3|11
CASSTNNEQFF
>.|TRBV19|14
CASSIGGKIRELFF
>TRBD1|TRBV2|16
CASSSRQGAVSDGYTF
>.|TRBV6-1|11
CASSIGDKLFF
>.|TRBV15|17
CATSSKPWGTGAYEQYF
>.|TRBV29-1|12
CSVELGANVLTF
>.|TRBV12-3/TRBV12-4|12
CASTEGADTQYF
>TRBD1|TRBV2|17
CASTFRTGIWGGNTIYF
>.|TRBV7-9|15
CASSSATLGWSPLHF
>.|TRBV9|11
CASSANQPQHF
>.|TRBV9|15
CASSRTGEVWTEAFF
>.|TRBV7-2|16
CASSLGGFSDTGEQYF
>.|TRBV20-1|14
CSAGAGVLLYGYTF
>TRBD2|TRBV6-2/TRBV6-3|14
CASSLLAGEDTRYF
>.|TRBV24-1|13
CATRGSDRDTQYF
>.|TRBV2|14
CASSKQGGDQPQHF
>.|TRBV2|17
CASSEAAVNTGDTEAFF
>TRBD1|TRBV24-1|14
CATSAQQGAEGYTF
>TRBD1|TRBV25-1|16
CASSDDRVANTGELFF
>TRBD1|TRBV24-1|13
CARDPRTGGGYTF
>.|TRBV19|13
CASSMYGGREQYF
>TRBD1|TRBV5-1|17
CASTEAQGASRTDTQYF
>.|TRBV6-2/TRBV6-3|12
CASGDGNQPQHF
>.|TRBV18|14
CASSPRGTNTEAFF
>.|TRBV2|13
CANYRDTAGTQYF
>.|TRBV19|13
CASSLRQYNEQFF